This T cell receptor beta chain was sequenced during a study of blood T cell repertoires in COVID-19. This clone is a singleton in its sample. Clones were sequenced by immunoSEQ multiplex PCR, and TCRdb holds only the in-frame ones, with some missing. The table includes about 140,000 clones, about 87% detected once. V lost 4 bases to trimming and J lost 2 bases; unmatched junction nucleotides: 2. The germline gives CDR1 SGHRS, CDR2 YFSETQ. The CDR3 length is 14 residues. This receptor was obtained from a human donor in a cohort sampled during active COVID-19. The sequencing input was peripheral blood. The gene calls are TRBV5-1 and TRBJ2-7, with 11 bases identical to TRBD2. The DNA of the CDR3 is TGCGCCAGCAGCGAGACTAGCGGGGCCTACGAGCAGTACTTC. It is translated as CASSETSGAYEQYF.